This T cell receptor (beta chain) was found in a study of T cells after yellow fever vaccination. The wider study: In the case of low-cell-number fractions, SMART-Seq v4 Ultra Low Input was used for preparation.

Germline trimming cut 7 bases from V and 3 bases from J; bases unmatched to any gene: 8. The CDR3 is 16 amino acids. Germline V gene lookup returns CDR1 SGHRS and CDR2 YFSETQ. Concerning this clonotype itself: As yet, its antigen is unknown.

The authors made TCR cDNA by 5'RACE template switching, adding a universal primer site and UMIs. TCRdb reprocessed the 5' RACE reads via MiXCR and lists one record per CDR3 protein. The sample holds about 400,000 distinct CDR3 sequences, roughly 10% seen once. Whole-study results and caveats: In FACS-sorted repertoires, abundant clonotypes from the bulk population could appear as contaminants. After the booster, approximately 96% of CD4 and roughly nine tenths of CD8 primary-response clones were re-detected.

The V and J genes are TRBV5-1 and TRBJ2-3; 13 bases fit TRBD2. The receptor comes from a man aged 18 to 30 who received the YFV17D yellow fever vaccine. This specimen consisted of PBMCs, obtained on the day of the first yellow fever vaccination. CDR3 sequence (DNA): TGCGCCAGCTGCGCTTGGACTAGCGGGGGAACAGATACGCAGTATTTT. Translated: CASCAWTSGGTDTQYF.